This is a list of T cell receptor beta chains from one sample in a study of radiation and T cells in renal cell carcinoma. TCRdb keeps only in-frame clones here, not all; method: immunoSEQ multiplex PCR. The sample records about 78,000 clones, roughly nine tenths being singletons. The sequences come from blood, collected from a patient whose treatment included radiotherapy and nephrectomy. The receptors were gathered from a woman in her seventies with renal cell carcinoma. Each CDR3 is given with its conserved first and last residue. D genes are given only for firm matches.

TRBV11-3,TRBJ1-1,TRBD1,TGTGCCAGCAGTAGGACAGGGCCCACTGAAGCTTTCTTT,CASSRTGPTEAFF
TRBV5-1,TRBJ1-6,.,TGCGCCAGCAGCTTTGAGACAGATAATTCACCCCTCCACTTT,CASSFETDNSPLHF
TRBV9,TRBJ2-7,TRBD1,TGTGCCAGCAGCGTCTTTGATTCAGGGGGCTCGGCCTACGAGCAGTACTTC,CASSVFDSGGSAYEQYF
TRBV28,TRBJ1-1,TRBD1,TGTGCCAGCTTTCAGACAGGGGGCTGGACTGAAGCTTTCTTT,CASFQTGGWTEAFF
TRBV28,TRBJ1-3,.,TGTGCCAGCGGTACCCCGGGGGGAAACACCATATATTTT,CASGTPGGNTIYF
TRBV6-1,TRBJ1-2,.,TGTGCCAGCAGTGAAGCCGGGACTCCTATTAGTAGGGGCTATGGCTACACCTTC,CASSEAGTPISRGYGYTF
TRBV5-1,TRBJ1-6,.,TGCGCCAGCAGCCTTCTTATCGAGGGTTCACCCCTCCACTTT,CASSLLIEGSPLHF
TRBV6-1,TRBJ2-1,TRBD1,TGTGCCAGCAGTGCCGGGACAGAACGGCGGTACAATGAGCAGTTCTTC,CASSAGTERRYNEQFF
TRBV19,TRBJ1-5,.,TGTGCCAGTAGTATCTTGGGCCATAGCAATCAGCCCCAGCATTTT,CASSILGHSNQPQHF
TRBV5-1,TRBJ1-2,TRBD1,TGCGCCAGCAGCGCAGGGGGAAAGTATGGCTACACCTTC,CASSAGGKYGYTF
TRBV28,TRBJ2-1,.,TGTGCCAGCAGTTTAACGGGGAAGGGTTTTAATGAGCAGTTCTTC,CASSLTGKGFNEQFF
TRBV7-2,TRBJ2-4,TRBD1,TGTGCCAGCAGCTTAGTTGGGACAGGGGAAAACATTCAGTACTTC,CASSLVGTGENIQYF
TRBV19,TRBJ1-3,.,TGTGCCAGTATTCCAGGTATCTCTGGAAACACCATATATTTT,CASIPGISGNTIYF
TRBV30,TRBJ1-5,.,TGTGCCTGGAGTGCGGGGGTCGCAGGCAATCAGCCCCAGCATTTT,CAWSAGVAGNQPQHF
TRBV4-1,TRBJ2-7,.,TGCGCCAGCAGCCAAGATCAGGGAGGGGGTTTCTACGAGCAGTACTTC,CASSQDQGGGFYEQYF
TRBV6-5,TRBJ1-4,.,TGTGCCAGCAGTTACTCGAGCAGGGGAAAACTGTTTTTT,CASSYSSRGKLFF
TRBV19,TRBJ2-1,TRBD2,TGTGCCAGTAAGCCGTTAGTAGCGGGGGGGGTTGAGCAGTTCTTC,CASKPLVAGGVEQFF
TRBV19,TRBJ2-5,.,TGTGCCAGTACGCGACAAGGAAACATTGGAGAGACCCAGTACTTC,CASTRQGNIGETQYF
TRBV5-4,TRBJ1-6,.,TGTGCCAGCAGCAAGGCGGCCGATAATTCACCCCTCCACTTT,CASSKAADNSPLHF
TRBV5-1,TRBJ2-2,TRBD1,TGCGCCAGCAGCCGGGGACAGGGGGCGCAAATTAACACCGGGGAGCTGTTTTTT,CASSRGQGAQINTGELFF
TRBV6-4,TRBJ1-2,.,TGTGCCAGCAGTGACCCGGAATCGCGTGAAGACACCTTC,CASSDPESREDTF
TRBV6-5,TRBJ1-1,TRBD1,TGTGCCAGCAGTATGGACAGGGCGAACACTGAAGCTTTCTTT,CASSMDRANTEAFF
TRBV9,TRBJ2-1,TRBD1,TGTGCCAGCAGCATCCGACAGGGTTTACACAATGAGCAGTTCTTC,CASSIRQGLHNEQFF
TRBV28,TRBJ2-4,.,TGTGCCAGCAGAGTAGGGACAGCCAAAAACATTCAGTACTTC,CASRVGTAKNIQYF
TRBV7-6,TRBJ2-7,TRBD1,TGTGCCAGCAGCTTAGTAAGACAGGGGAACGAGCAGTACTTC,CASSLVRQGNEQYF
TRBV27,TRBJ2-3,TRBD1,TGTGCCAGCAGCCCATCGACAGGGGGCTCGGGTACGCAGTATTTT,CASSPSTGGSGTQYF